The 29 T cell receptor beta chains reported below all come from one sample, sequenced in a study of blood T cells in healthy people across ages. The use of a sample-barcoded 5' primer and a J-beta primer mix characterized a second PCR of 7 to 11 cycles. TCRdb independently ran MiXCR on the 5' RACE reads; one entry per CDR3 protein. Of some 760,000 distinct CDR3 sequences listed, around 25% are singletons. These data also featured in a second study, about T cells of mothers and their children.

Sequenced input: blood. The receptors derive from a boy between 5 and 17 years old in good health.

A few counts support this clonotype. The chain carries TRBV29-1 and TRBJ2-7; tentative D call: TRBD1 (5 bases). Germline V gene data show CDR1 as SQVTM and CDR2 as ANQGSEA. The CDR3 loop spans 12 amino acids. Trimming left V 6 bases short and J 4 bases short, with 13 bases between. CDR3 sequence reads: CSVASQGYEQYF. In nucleotides, the CDR3 is TGCAGCGTCGCAAGCCAGGGATACGAGCAGTACTTC.

The V call is TRBV24-1, the J call TRBJ2-3; 13 nucleotides align to TRBD2. The CDR3 runs to 16 residues. V lost 6 bases, J lost 3 bases, and 5 bases stayed unmatched. Germline CDR1 reads KGHDR; CDR2 reads SFDVKD. The CDR3 region is CATSKETSGRTDTQYF. CDR3 nucleotide sequence: TGTGCCACCAGTAAAGAGACTAGCGGGAGGACAGATACGCAGTATTTT.

This clonotype appeared a few times. The gene calls are TRBV5-1 and TRBJ2-5; D not resolved. With the DNA end fitting TRBJ2-7 better, the J assignment may be wrong. This CDR3 comprises 15 residues. Looked up from germline, CDR1 is SGHRS and CDR2 is YFSETQ. As DNA, the CDR3 is TGCGCCAGCAGCTTGGTTGGGATCGTTGCCTACGAGCAGTACTTC. It encodes CASSLVGIVAYEQYF.

V usage is TRBV5-6 and J usage is TRBJ1-3, with D perhaps TRBD1 (6 bases). Trimming shortened V by 2 bases and J by 0 bases, and 9 bases separated the two germline ends. In germline, CDR1 is SGHDT, CDR2 YYEEEE. The CDR3 totals 15 residues. The CDR3 protein is CASSFGQSSGNTIYF. In DNA, the CDR3 is TGTGCCAGCAGCTTCGGACAGAGCTCTGGAAACACCATATATTTT.

V usage is TRBV4-1 and J usage is TRBJ2-1; TRBD1 agrees at 7 bases. The DNA end is a closer match to TRBJ2-7, so the J assignment may be wrong. The CDR3 runs to 16 residues. The germline V gene has CDR1 MGHRA and CDR2 YSYEKL. In DNA form, the CDR3 reads TGCGCCAGCAGCCAAGAGTTCGGGACAGAGTTCGACGAGCAGTACTTC. It is translated as CASSQEFGTEFDEQYF.

This chain connects TRBV19 to TRBJ2-1; 9 bases match TRBD2. J gave up 1 base and V 3 bases, and 1 base lay outside the gene matches. This CDR3 is 15 amino acids long. Germline assignment: CDR1 LNHDA and CDR2 SQIVND (reference sequence). The DNA for the CDR3 is TGTGCCAGTAGTATGCTAGCGGGGTCCTACAATGAGCAGTTCTTC. Translation gives CASSMLAGSYNEQFF.

This clonotype was counted between two and nine times. This rearrangement joins TRBV4-3 to TRBJ2-7; D uncertain. The length of the CDR3 is 15 residues. Trimming left V 0 bases short and J 1 base short, with 10 bases between. Germline V gene data show CDR1 as LGHNA and CDR2 as YSLEER. Written as DNA, the CDR3 is TGCGCCAGCAGCCAAGATCTTCCGGTATCCTACGAGCAGTACTTC. As protein: CASSQDLPVSYEQYF.

There are a few counts of this clonotype. This chain connects TRBV29-1 to TRBJ2-5; D possibly corresponds to TRBD2 (6 bases). The better agreement between TRBJ2-1 and the DNA end casts doubt on the J call. In germline, CDR1 is SQVTM, CDR2 ANQGSEA. The length of the CDR3 is 10 residues. In DNA, the CDR3 is TGCAGCGTCGGGGGAGATGAGCAGTTCTTC. It yields the protein CSVGGDEQFF.

This clonotype was counted many times. This chain connects TRBV29-1 to TRBJ2-7, with a weak D call TRBD1 (5 bases). The CDR3 runs to 11 residues. Germline CDR1 reads SQVTM; CDR2 reads ANQGSEA. V lost 7 bases to trimming and J lost 7 bases, with 14 bases between them. The CDR3: CSAGAPWEQYF. CDR3 nucleotides: TGCAGCGCTGGGGCCCCCTGGGAGCAGTACTTC.

The rearrangement joins TRBV2 to TRBJ1-2, with a weak D call TRBD1 (6 bases). V was clipped by 7 bases and J by 4 bases, with 13 bases between them. From germline, CDR1 is SNHLY and CDR2 FYNNEI. The CDR3 covers 13 residues. CDR3 DNA sequence: TGTGCCAGCACCCCGGGACAACTCTATGGCTACACCTTC. This codes for CASTPGQLYGYTF. The full variable domain, with the rest looked up from reference TRBV2 and TRBJ1-2, is EPEVTQTPSHQVTQMGQEVILRCVPISNHLYFYWYRQILGQKVEFLVSFYNNEISEKSEIFDDQFSVERPDGSNFTLKIRSTKLEDSAMYFCASTPGQLYGYTFGSGTRLTVV.

The J gene is TRBJ2-7, the V gene TRBV25-1; no reliable D call. This CDR3 comprises 11 residues. V lost 4 bases to trimming and J lost 7 bases, with 8 bases between them. Germline loops: CDR1 MGHDK, CDR2 SYGVNS. CDR3 coding DNA: TGTGCCAGCAGTGGCGCTAGGGAGCAGTACTTC. Translated, it gives CASSGAREQYF.

This clonotype was seen a few times. This chain connects TRBV29-1 to TRBJ1-1, with a possible D match to TRBD1 (5 bases). CDR3 length: 14 amino acids. The germline V gene has CDR1 SQVTM and CDR2 ANQGSEA. With 6 bases removed from V and 1 base from J, the gap between germline ends came to 15 bases. The CDR3 DNA is TGCAGCGTGGGACGGAATTCACGGAACACTGAAGCTTTCTTT. This codes for CSVGRNSRNTEAFF.

V usage is TRBV5-1 and J usage is TRBJ2-3, with D possibly being TRBD1 (7 bases). The CDR3 has 16 residues. V lost 2 bases to trimming and J lost 0 bases, with 13 bases between them. CDR1 is SGHRS and CDR2 is YFSETQ in the germline V gene. The CDR3 is CASSFGGGGSTDTQYF. CDR3 DNA sequence: TGCGCCAGCAGCTTTGGAGGGGGCGGGAGCACAGATACGCAGTATTTT. The full variable domain, with the rest looked up from reference TRBV5-1 and TRBJ2-3, is KAGVTQTPRYLIKTRGQQVTLSCSPISGHRSVSWYQQTPGQGLQFLFEYFSETQRNKGNFPGRFSGRQFSNSRSEMNVSTLELGDSALYLCASSFGGGGSTDTQYFGPGTRLTVL.

The genes are TRBV6-6 and TRBJ2-2; 9 bases fit TRBD2. V was pared by 6 bases and J by 1 base, with 6 bases of the junction left unmatched. The CDR3 extends over 16 amino acids. CDR1 is MNHNY, CDR2 SVGAGI, per germline (reference sequence). CDR3 loop: CASSPLAGVNTGELFF. CDR3 nucleotide sequence: TGTGCCAGCAGCCCTTTAGCGGGAGTGAACACCGGGGAGCTGTTTTTT.

The chain couples TRBV12-3 or TRBV12-4 to TRBJ1-6; 9 bases line up with TRBD1. V trimming: 5 bases; J trimming: 10 bases; junction bases outside the gene matches: 6. The CDR3 covers 14 residues. This CDR3 is CASSLGTGRSPLHF. In nucleotides, the CDR3 is TGTGCCAGCAGTCTCGGGACAGGGAGGTCACCCCTCCACTTT.

The chain combines TRBV20-1 with TRBJ1-6; unclear D gene. Germline CDR1 is DFQATT and CDR2 is SNEGSKA (reference sequence). Trimming removed 0 bases from V and 4 bases from J, with 16 bases in between. This CDR3 region has 17 residues. The CDR3 DNA is TGCAGTGCTAGAGATAAAGATGGAACTCGTTATAATTCACCCCTCCACTTT. This codes for CSARDKDGTRYNSPLHF.

The chain couples TRBV6-5 to TRBJ2-5; possibly TRBD1 for D (7 bases). The CDR3 length is 17 residues. Germline CDR1 is MNHEY and CDR2 is SVGAGI. Trimming stripped 0 bases from V and 3 bases from J, with 17 bases between. The CDR3: CASSYSAGGLEKETQYF. The CDR3 DNA reads as TGTGCCAGCAGTTACTCCGCAGGGGGGTTGGAAAAAGAGACCCAGTACTTC.

The chain uses TRBV3-1 and TRBJ1-2; D is unresolved. V lost 1 base and J 1 base, leaving 13 bases between the germline ends. Germline-derived CDR1 and CDR2 are LGHDT and YNNKEL (reference sequence). This CDR3 comprises 16 residues. The CDR3 DNA is TGTGCCAGCAGCCAAGGGGCATCAAATTTTAACTATGGCTACACCTTC. Its translation: CASSQGASNFNYGYTF.

This clonotype has just a few counts. V and J are TRBV7-2 and TRBJ2-1, with D perhaps TRBD1 (6 bases). Germline-derived CDR1 and CDR2 are SGHTA and FQGNSA. The germline V and J ends were trimmed by 5 bases and 4 bases, with 18 bases remaining between them. The length of the CDR3 is 16 residues. The CDR3 loop is CASSRWDTSLYNEQFF. In DNA form, the CDR3 reads TGTGCCAGCAGCCGATGGGACACCTCTCTATACAATGAGCAGTTCTTC.

This clonotype was detected a few times. The CDR3 here is CASSFLWGYTF. As DNA, the CDR3 is TGTGCCAGCAGCTTCCTCTGGGGCTACACCTTC. V and J are TRBV5-5 and TRBJ1-2; D is unclear. The germline V gene encodes CDR1 SGHKS and CDR2 YYEKEE (reference sequence). The CDR3 is 11 residues long. V was shortened by 2 bases and J by 8 bases, with 7 bases between the two germline ends.

This clonotype was detected ten times or more. The V and J genes are TRBV14 and TRBJ1-4; D call uncertain. CDR3 length: 17 amino acids. Per germline, CDR1 SGHDN and CDR2 FVKESK. Trimming removed 0 bases at V and 6 bases at J, with 17 bases between. The CDR3: CASSQEGLGRRDEKLFF. The CDR3 DNA follows: TGTGCCAGCAGCCAAGAAGGCCTCGGGAGGCGGGATGAAAAACTGTTTTTT. The complete variable domain, with remaining parts taken from reference TRBV14 and TRBJ1-4, reads EAGVTQFPSHSVIEKGQTVTLRCDPISGHDNLYWYRRVMGKEIKFLLHFVKESKQDESGMPNNRFLAERTGGTYSTLKVQPAELEDSGVYFCASSQEGLGRRDEKLFFGSGTQLSVL.

The gene calls are TRBV4-3 and TRBJ2-1; 7 positions match TRBD2. The J call may be faulty, since TRBJ2-5 better matches the DNA end. Germline loops: CDR1 LGHNA, CDR2 YSLEER. The CDR3 sequence is 15 residues long. CDR3 in amino acids: CASSQVGGRGETQYF. The CDR3 DNA sequence: TGCGCCAGCAGCCAAGTTGGCGGGAGAGGGGAGACCCAGTACTTC.

This clonotype was observed a handful of times. The rearrangement joins TRBV12-3 or TRBV12-4 to TRBJ2-5; the match to TRBD1 covers 9 bases. The CDR3 consists of 15 residues. Trimming took 2 bases from V and 1 from J; bases not matched to a gene: 2. For the CDR3, the DNA is TGTGCCAGCAGTTTAAGGGACAGGGTCCAAGAGACCCAGTACTTC. Translating gives CASSLRDRVQETQYF.

V and J are TRBV25-1 and TRBJ2-2; no clear D. The CDR3 is 13 amino acids. V was cut by 6 bases and J by 0 bases, with 5 bases left in between. Germline assignment: CDR1 MGHDK and CDR2 SYGVNS. The CDR3 nucleotides read TGTGCCAGCAGGACGACGAACACCGGGGAGCTGTTTTTT. This translates into CASRTTNTGELFF. The variable domain in full, with the rest retrieved from reference TRBV25-1 and TRBJ2-2, is EADIYQTPRYLVIGTGKKITLECSQTMGHDKMYWYQQDPGMELHLIHYSYGVNSTEKGDLSSESTVSRIRTEHFPLTLESARPSHTSQYLCASRTTNTGELFFGEGSRLTVL.

The V call is TRBV6-6, the J call TRBJ1-1, with a weak D call TRBD1 (5 bases). V was clipped by 0 bases and J by 4 bases, with 12 bases between them. Germline V gene sequence: CDR1 MNHNY, CDR2 SVGAGI (reference sequence). This CDR3 contains 15 residues. CDR3 DNA sequence: TGTGCCAGCAGTTACTCTCCAGGGCCAGGCACTGAAGCTTTCTTT. Translation: CASSYSPGPGTEAFF.

The chain recombines TRBV6-2 or TRBV6-3 with TRBJ2-6; TRBD1 agrees at 8 bases. The CDR3 runs 18 residues. Germline V gives CDR1 MNHEY, CDR2 SVGEGT. Trimming cost V 6 bases and J 0 bases; bases outside gene matches: 10. The CDR3 loop reads CASRPIQGAGSGANVLTF. The CDR3, as DNA: TGTGCCAGCAGGCCAATTCAGGGGGCCGGCTCTGGGGCCAACGTCCTGACTTTC.

The CDR3 nucleotides are TGTGCCAGCAGCAAAGACAGGATACAAGAGACCCAGTACTTC. Its translation is CASSKDRIQETQYF. The chain combines TRBV5-6 with TRBJ2-5, with D possibly matching TRBD1 (6 bases). From germline, CDR1 is SGHDT and CDR2 YYEEEE. CDR3 length equals 14 residues. The V and J ends lost 4 bases and 2 bases respectively, with 12 bases between them.

The genes are TRBV7-2 and TRBJ1-5, with TRBD1 as a possible D gene (6 bases). The CDR3 runs to 15 residues. The germline CDR1 and CDR2 sequences are SGHTA and FQGNSA. V was pared by 5 bases and J by 0 bases, with 11 bases between. CDR3 region: CASSRSDSSNQPQHF. In DNA form, the CDR3 reads TGTGCCAGCAGCCGATCGGACAGTAGCAATCAGCCCCAGCATTTT.

The chain combines TRBV2 with TRBJ1-5; TRBD1 matches 11 bases. After removal of 2 bases from V and 2 bases from J, the junction contained 11 bases not matched to a gene. The V gene's germline CDR1 is SNHLY and CDR2 FYNNEI. This CDR3 spans 19 amino acids. As DNA, the CDR3 is TGTGCCAGCAGTGAAATGAGGACAGGGGGCAGGATAGGCAATCAGCCCCAGCATTTT. It is translated as CASSEMRTGGRIGNQPQHF.